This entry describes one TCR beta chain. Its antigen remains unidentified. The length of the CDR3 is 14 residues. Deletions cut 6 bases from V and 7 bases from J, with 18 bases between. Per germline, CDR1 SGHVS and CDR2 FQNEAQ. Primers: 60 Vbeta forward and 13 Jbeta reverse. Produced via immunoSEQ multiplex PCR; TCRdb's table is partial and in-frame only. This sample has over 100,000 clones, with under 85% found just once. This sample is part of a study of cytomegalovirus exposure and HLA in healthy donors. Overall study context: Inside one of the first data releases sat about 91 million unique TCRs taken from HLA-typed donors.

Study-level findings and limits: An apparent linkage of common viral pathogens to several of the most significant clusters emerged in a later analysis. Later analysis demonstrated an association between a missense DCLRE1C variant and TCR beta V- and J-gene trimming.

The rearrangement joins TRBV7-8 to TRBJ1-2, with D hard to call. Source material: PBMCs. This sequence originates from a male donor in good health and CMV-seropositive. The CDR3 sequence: CASSRSFQEPGYTF. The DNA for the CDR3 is TGTGCCAGCAGTCGAAGCTTCCAGGAACCTGGCTACACCTTC.